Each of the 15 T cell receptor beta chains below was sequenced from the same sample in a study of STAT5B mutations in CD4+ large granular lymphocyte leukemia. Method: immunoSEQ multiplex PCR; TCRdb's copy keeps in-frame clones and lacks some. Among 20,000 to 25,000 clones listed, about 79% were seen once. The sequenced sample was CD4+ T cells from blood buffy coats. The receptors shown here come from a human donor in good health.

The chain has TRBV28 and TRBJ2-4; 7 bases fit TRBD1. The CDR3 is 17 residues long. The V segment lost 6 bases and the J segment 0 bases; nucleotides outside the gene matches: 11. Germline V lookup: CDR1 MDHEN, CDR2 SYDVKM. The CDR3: CASRKNSGQLAKNIQYF. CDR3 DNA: TGTGCCAGCAGAAAAAACTCGGGACAGTTAGCCAAAAACATTCAGTACTTC.

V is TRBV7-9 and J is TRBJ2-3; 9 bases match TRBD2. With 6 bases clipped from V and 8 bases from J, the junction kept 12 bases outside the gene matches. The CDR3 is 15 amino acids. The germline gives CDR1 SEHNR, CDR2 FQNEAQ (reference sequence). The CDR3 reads CASSETSGAGGTQYF. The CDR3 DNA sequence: TGTGCCAGCAGTGAGACTAGCGGCGCTGGTGGTACGCAGTATTTT.

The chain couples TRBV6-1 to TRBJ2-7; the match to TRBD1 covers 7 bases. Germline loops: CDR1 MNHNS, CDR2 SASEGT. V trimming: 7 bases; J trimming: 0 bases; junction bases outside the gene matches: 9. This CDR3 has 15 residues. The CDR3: CASKLVGDSSYEQYF. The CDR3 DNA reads TGTGCCAGCAAATTGGTTGGGGACAGCTCCTACGAGCAGTACTTC.

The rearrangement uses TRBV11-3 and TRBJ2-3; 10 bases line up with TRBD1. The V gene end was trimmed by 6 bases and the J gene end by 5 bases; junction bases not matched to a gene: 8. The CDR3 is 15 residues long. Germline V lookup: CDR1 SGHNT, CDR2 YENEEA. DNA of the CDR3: TGTGCCAGCAGTTCTACGACAGGGGGCATAGATACGCAGTATTTT. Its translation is CASSSTTGGIDTQYF.

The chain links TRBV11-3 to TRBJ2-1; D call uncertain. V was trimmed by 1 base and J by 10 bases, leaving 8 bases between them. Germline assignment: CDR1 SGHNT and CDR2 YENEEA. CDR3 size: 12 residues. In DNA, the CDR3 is TGTGCCAGCAGCTTAGCCGCGCCCGAGCAGTTCTTC. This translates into CASSLAAPEQFF.

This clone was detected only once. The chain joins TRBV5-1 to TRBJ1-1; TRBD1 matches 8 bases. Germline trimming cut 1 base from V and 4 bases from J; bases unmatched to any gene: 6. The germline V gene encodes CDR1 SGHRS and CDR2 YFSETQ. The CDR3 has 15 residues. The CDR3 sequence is CASSLRAGGFTEAFF. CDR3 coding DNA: TGCGCCAGCAGCTTGAGGGCAGGGGGCTTCACTGAAGCTTTCTTT. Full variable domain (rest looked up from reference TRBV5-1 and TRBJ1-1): KAGVTQTPRYLIKTRGQQVTLSCSPISGHRSVSWYQQTPGQGLQFLFEYFSETQRNKGNFPGRFSGRQFSNSRSEMNVSTLELGDSALYLCASSLRAGGFTEAFFGQGTRLTVV.

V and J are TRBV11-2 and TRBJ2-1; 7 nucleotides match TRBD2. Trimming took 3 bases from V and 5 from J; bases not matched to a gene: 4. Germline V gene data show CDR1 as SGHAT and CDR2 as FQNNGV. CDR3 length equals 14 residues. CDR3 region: CASSFSREDNEQFF. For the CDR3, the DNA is TGTGCCAGCAGCTTCTCCCGGGAGGACAATGAGCAGTTCTTC.

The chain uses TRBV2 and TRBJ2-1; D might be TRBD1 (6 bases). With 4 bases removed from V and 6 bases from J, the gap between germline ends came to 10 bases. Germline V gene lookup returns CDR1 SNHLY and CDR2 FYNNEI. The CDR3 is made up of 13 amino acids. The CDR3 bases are TGTGCCAGCAGTGGGCAAGGGGGCAATGAGCAGTTCTTC. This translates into CASSGQGGNEQFF.

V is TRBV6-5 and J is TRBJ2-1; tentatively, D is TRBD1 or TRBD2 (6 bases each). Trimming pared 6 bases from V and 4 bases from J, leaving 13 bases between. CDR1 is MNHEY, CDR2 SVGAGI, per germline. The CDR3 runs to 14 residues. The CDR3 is CASRMRGTYNEQFF. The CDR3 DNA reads TGTGCCAGCAGAATGCGCGGGACATACAATGAGCAGTTCTTC.

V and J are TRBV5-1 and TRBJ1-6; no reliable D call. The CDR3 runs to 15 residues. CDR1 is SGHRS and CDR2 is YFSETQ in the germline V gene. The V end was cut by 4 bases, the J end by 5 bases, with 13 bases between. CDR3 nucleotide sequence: TGCGCCAGCAGCCCGGACGGAACCAATAATTCACCCCTCCACTTT. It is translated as CASSPDGTNNSPLHF. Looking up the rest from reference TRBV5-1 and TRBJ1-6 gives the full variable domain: KAGVTQTPRYLIKTRGQQVTLSCSPISGHRSVSWYQQTPGQGLQFLFEYFSETQRNKGNFPGRFSGRQFSNSRSEMNVSTLELGDSALYLCASSPDGTNNSPLHFGNGTRLTVT.

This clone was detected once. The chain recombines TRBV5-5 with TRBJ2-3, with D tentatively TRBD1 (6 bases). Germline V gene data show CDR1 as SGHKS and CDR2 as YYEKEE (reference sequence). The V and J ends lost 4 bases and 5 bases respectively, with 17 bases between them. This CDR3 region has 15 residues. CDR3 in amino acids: CASSINREVLDTQYF. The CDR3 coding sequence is TGTGCCAGCAGCATAAACAGGGAAGTTCTAGATACGCAGTATTTT.

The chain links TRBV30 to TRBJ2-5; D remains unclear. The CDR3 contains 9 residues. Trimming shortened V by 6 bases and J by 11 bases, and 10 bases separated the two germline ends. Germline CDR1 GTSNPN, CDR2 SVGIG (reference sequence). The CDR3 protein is CACAEGQYF. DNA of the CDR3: TGTGCCTGCGCCGAAGGACAGTACTTC.

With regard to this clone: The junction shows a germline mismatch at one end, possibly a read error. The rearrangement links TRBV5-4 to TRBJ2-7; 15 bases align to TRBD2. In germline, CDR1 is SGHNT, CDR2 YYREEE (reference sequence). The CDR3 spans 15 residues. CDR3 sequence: CASSSGLAGGPTPHF. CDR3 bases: TGTGCCAGCAGCTCAGGACTAGCGGGAGGGCCTACCCCTCACTTC.

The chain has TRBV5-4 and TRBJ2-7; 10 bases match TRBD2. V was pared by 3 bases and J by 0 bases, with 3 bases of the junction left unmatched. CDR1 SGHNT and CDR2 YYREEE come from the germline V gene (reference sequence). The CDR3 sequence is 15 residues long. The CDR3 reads CASSSRTSGSYEQYF. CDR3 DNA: TGTGCCAGCAGCTCCCGGACTAGCGGCTCCTACGAGCAGTACTTC.

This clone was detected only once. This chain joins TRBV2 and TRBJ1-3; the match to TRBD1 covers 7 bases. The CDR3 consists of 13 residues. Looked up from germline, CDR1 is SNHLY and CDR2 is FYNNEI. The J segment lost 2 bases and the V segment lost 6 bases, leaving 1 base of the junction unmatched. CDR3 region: CASRQGTGNTIYF. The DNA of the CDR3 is TGTGCCAGCAGACAGGGGACTGGAAACACCATATATTTT.